This entry lists 13 T cell receptor beta chains sequenced from one sample in a study of blood T cell repertoires in COVID-19. Libraries were prepared by immunoSEQ multiplex PCR; TCRdb keeps only in-frame clonotypes and omits some of them. The sample includes some 95,000 clones, 91% of them seen just once. The specimen was peripheral blood. These receptors originate from a human donor with active COVID-19. The donor label of this sample is uncertain.

In its sample, this clone was seen a few times. This chain connects TRBV5-1 to TRBJ1-3; 8 nucleotides match TRBD1. Germline loops: CDR1 SGHRS, CDR2 YFSETQ. V lost 0 bases and J lost 0; bases outside the gene matches: 2. The CDR3 totals 16 residues. CDR3 DNA sequence: TGCGCCAGCAGCTTGGGACAGGGGATCTCTGGAAACACCATATATTTT. It is translated as CASSLGQGISGNTIYF.

This sequence joins TRBV3-1 (or the pseudogene TRBV3-2) and TRBJ2-1; 8 bases map to TRBD2. The junction had 9 bases not matched to a gene; V was cut back by 0 bases and J by 8 bases. This CDR3 has 16 residues. Germline V lookup: CDR1 LGHDT, CDR2 YNNKEL (reference sequence). The CDR3 region is CASSQDTAGEKDEQFF. The CDR3 bases are TGTGCCAGCAGCCAAGATACAGCGGGGGAAAAAGATGAGCAGTTCTTC.

This clone was observed a single time. This chain links TRBV25-1 with TRBJ1-4; D remains ambiguous. Germline V CDR1 and CDR2: MGHDK, SYGVNS. V was pared by 4 bases and J by 0 bases, with 12 bases between. The CDR3 loop spans 16 amino acids. For the CDR3, the DNA is TGTGCCAGCAGTGGCTCTTGGGGAGCAACTAATGAAAAACTGTTTTTT. Translating it yields CASSGSWGATNEKLFF.

The chain couples TRBV6-5 to TRBJ1-2, with 8 bases aligning to TRBD1. Germline V CDR1 and CDR2: MNHEY, SVGAGI. The V and J ends lost 4 bases and 2 bases, in that order; junction bases with no gene match: 6. This CDR3 contains 15 residues. In nucleotides, the CDR3 is TGTGCCAGCAGTTCCGGGACAGGAGAAAACTATGGCTACACCTTC. Its protein product is CASSSGTGENYGYTF.

This chain connects TRBV15 to TRBJ1-5; D is ambiguous. This CDR3 spans 13 amino acids. The germline V and J ends were trimmed by 0 bases and 6 bases, with 6 bases remaining between them. Looked up from germline, CDR1 is LNHNV and CDR2 is YYDKDF (reference sequence). The chain's CDR3 is CATSRDPGQPQHF. Written as DNA, the CDR3 is TGTGCCACCAGCAGAGACCCGGGTCAGCCCCAGCATTTT.

The chain uses TRBV3-1 (or the pseudogene TRBV3-2) and TRBJ2-5; 7 bases agree with TRBD1. Trimming took 5 bases from V and 2 from J; bases not matched to a gene: 5. Germline CDR1 LGHDT, CDR2 YNNKEL (reference sequence). The CDR3 has 14 residues. The CDR3 is CASSGRDRQETQYF. The CDR3, as DNA: TGTGCCAGCAGCGGCCGGGACAGACAAGAGACCCAGTACTTC.

This chain links TRBV6-2 or TRBV6-3 with TRBJ2-7; 7 nucleotides line up with TRBD1. Losses at the gene ends were 2 bases for V and 4 bases for J; bases not matched to a gene: 5. The CDR3 contains 14 residues. In germline, CDR1 is MNHEY, CDR2 SVGEGT. As DNA, the CDR3 is TGTGCCAGCAGTTACCTCCGACAGGGATACGAGCAGTACTTC. Protein: CASSYLRQGYEQYF.

The genes are TRBV5-5 and TRBJ2-7; perhaps TRBD1 as D (5 bases). Trimming cost V 0 bases and J 0 bases, with 16 bases left between them. CDR3 size: 17 residues. CDR1 SGHKS and CDR2 YYEKEE come from the germline V gene (reference sequence). CDR3 nucleotide sequence: TGTGCCAGCAGCTTGGCCGACCAGGGCCTCTACTCCTACGAGCAGTACTTC. Its protein is CASSLADQGLYSYEQYF.

The chain couples TRBV5-4 to TRBJ2-5; weak D call: TRBD1 (6 bases). The CDR3 totals 14 residues. Germline assignment: CDR1 SGHNT and CDR2 YYREEE (reference sequence). Trimming removed 0 bases from V and 2 bases from J, with 8 bases in between. CDR3 nucleotide sequence: TGTGCCAGCAGCTTGGTGAGGGGGCAAGAGACCCAGTACTTC. It specifies CASSLVRGQETQYF.

J is TRBJ1-2 and V is TRBV24-1; 10 bases are shared with TRBD1. With 9 bases clipped from V and 6 bases from J, the junction kept 3 bases outside the gene matches. The CDR3 runs 12 residues. Germline V CDR1 and CDR2: KGHDR, SFDVKD. The DNA for the CDR3 is TGTGCCACCGGGGACAGGGGAGATGGCTACACCTTC. Protein sequence: CATGDRGDGYTF.

The chain has TRBV28 and TRBJ1-1; perhaps TRBD1 as D (6 bases). This CDR3 contains 14 residues. Trimming took off 2 bases at V and 3 bases at J, with 10 bases between the two ends. Germline loops: CDR1 MDHEN, CDR2 SYDVKM. CDR3 bases: TGTGCCAGCAGTTTAGTCGGGGGGCACACTGAAGCTTTCTTT. Protein product: CASSLVGGHTEAFF.

CDR3 residues: CASSLGQFNEQFF. The CDR3 DNA reads as TGTGCCAGCAGCTTAGGACAGTTCAATGAGCAGTTCTTC. The chain combines TRBV7-3 with TRBJ2-1; D perhaps matches TRBD1 (6 bases). The CDR3 consists of 13 residues. Germline values: CDR1 SGHTA, CDR2 FQGTGA. Trimming removed 2 bases from V and 6 bases from J, with 8 bases in between.

V usage is TRBV15 and J usage is TRBJ2-3; TRBD2 matches 11 bases. CDR3 size: 15 residues. Germline trimming cut 8 bases from V and 2 bases from J; bases unmatched to any gene: 6. CDR1 and CDR2 from the germline V gene are LNHNV and YYDKDF (reference sequence). CDR3 region: CATVTSGAITDTQYF. CDR3 sequence (DNA): TGTGCCACCGTGACTAGCGGGGCTATCACAGATACGCAGTATTTT. Based on the CDR3 plus reference TRBV15 and TRBJ2-3, the full variable domain is DAMVIQNPRYQVTQFGKPVTLSCSQTLNHNVMYWYQQKSSQAPKLLFHYYDKDFNNEADTPDNFQSRRPNTSFCFLDIRSPGLGDTAMYLCATVTSGAITDTQYFGPGTRLTVL.